A single T cell receptor beta chain is shown here with its context. The source of the sample is a study of T cell repertoires in cytomegalovirus infection. The CDR3 consists of 14 residues. CDR1 MDHEN and CDR2 SYDVKM come from the germline V gene. V was clipped by 6 bases and J by 7 bases; unmatched bases: 6. TCRdb fed the reads into MiXCR, producing one record per CDR3 protein. Of about 400,000 distinct CDR3 sequences listed, around 18% are singletons. The chain joins TRBV28 to TRBJ1-4; TRBD1 aligns across 9 bases. This receptor was obtained from a human donor in good health (CMV status not recorded). Some clones in this sample may be carry-over from other donors' samples. Sequencing input: PBMCs. CDR3 bases: TGTGCCAGCAGGGACGGGACAGGGAGTGAAAAACTGTTTTTT. Translated: CASRDGTGSEKLFF.